The 31 T cell receptor beta chains listed next were all sequenced from one sample in a study of siplizumab effects on memory and regulatory T cells (dated by TCRdb to the late 2010s). Libraries were built with the immunoSEQ multiplex PCR assay. What TCRdb holds here is the immuneACCESS table cut down to in-frame rearrangements. Part of the clones is not present; checked against another copy, under half of the missing clones reflect an unresolved V gene, and the others are unexplained. For this sample there are about 120,000 clones; roughly 94% appear just once. The ten largest clones add up to roughly 1.7% of the sample. Material: non-Treg CD4+ T cells sorted from blood. The cell subset or site label corresponds to: FACS-sorted unstimulated CD4+ non-regulatory T cells. These receptors all come from a human donor in good health.

V is TRBV18 and J is TRBJ1-5, with 9 bases fitting TRBD1. Germline V CDR1 and CDR2: KGHSH, LQKENI. The CDR3 totals 18 residues. V dropped 0 bases and J dropped 6; count of bases not matched to a gene: 12. CDR3 protein: CASSPPVIGQGSGQPQHF. The CDR3 bases are TGTGCCAGCTCACCACCGGTAATCGGACAGGGGAGCGGTCAGCCCCAGCATTTT. The full variable domain, in which reference TRBV18 and TRBJ1-5 provide the parts outside the CDR3, is NAGVMQNPRHLVRRRGQEARLRCSPMKGHSHVYWYRQLPEEGLKFMVYLQKENIIDESGMPKERFSAEFPKEGPSILRIQQVVRGDSAAYFCASSPPVIGQGSGQPQHFGDGTRLSIL.

V and J are TRBV2 and TRBJ2-2, with 8 bases that match TRBD1. Germline V CDR1 and CDR2: SNHLY, FYNNEI. This CDR3 is 17 amino acids long. Trimming at V came to 4 bases and at J to 2 bases, leaving 9 bases not matched to a gene. The CDR3 protein is CASSGGTGSGNTGELFF. The CDR3 nucleotides are TGTGCCAGCAGTGGGGGGACAGGCAGTGGCAACACCGGGGAGCTGTTTTTT. The entire variable domain, with the rest obtained from reference TRBV2 and TRBJ2-2, is as follows: EPEVTQTPSHQVTQMGQEVILRCVPISNHLYFYWYRQILGQKVEFLVSFYNNEISEKSEIFDDQFSVERPDGSNFTLKIRSTKLEDSAMYFCASSGGTGSGNTGELFFGEGSRLTVL.

The V call is TRBV19, the J call TRBJ1-4; the D is unclear. From germline, CDR1 is LNHDA and CDR2 SQIVND (reference sequence). V was clipped by 4 bases and J by 0 bases, with 6 bases between them. The CDR3 is 14 amino acids. CDR3 nucleotides: TGTGCCAGTAGTAGGGGAGCAACTAATGAAAAACTGTTTTTT. Protein product: CASSRGATNEKLFF.

This clone was seen more than once but under ten times. V and J are TRBV7-9 and TRBJ1-1, with 7 bases that match TRBD1. CDR1 is SEHNR and CDR2 is FQNEAQ in the germline V gene (reference sequence). The CDR3 runs 14 residues. Unmatched junction bases numbered 5, after V lost 6 bases and J lost 1 base. Here the CDR3 DNA reads TGTGCCAGCAGTTTGACAGGGAAGAACACTGAAGCTTTCTTT. Translating gives CASSLTGKNTEAFF.

The chain has TRBV6-1 and TRBJ1-1, with D unresolved. Trimming stripped 3 bases from V and 3 bases from J, with 20 bases between. The CDR3 is 17 amino acids. Germline CDR1 is MNHNS and CDR2 is SASEGT. The CDR3 DNA reads TGTGCCAGCAGTGACGGTCCAAGACACTCTGTCGACACTGAAGCTTTCTTT. It specifies CASSDGPRHSVDTEAFF.

The chain employs TRBV4-2 and TRBJ2-1; no clear D. The germline gives CDR1 LGHNA, CDR2 YNFKEQ. The CDR3 covers 12 residues. Between the trimmed V and J ends, which lost 1 base and 8 bases, there was a span of 6 bases. CDR3 DNA sequence: TGTGCCAGCAGCCAAGGTCGCGATGAGCAGTTCTTC. This sequence encodes CASSQGRDEQFF.

CDR3 protein: CASSLVWEDTQYF. Written as DNA, the CDR3 is TGTGCCAGCAGCTTAGTATGGGAGGATACGCAGTATTTT. This chain joins TRBV11-2 and TRBJ2-3, with D perhaps TRBD2 (5 bases). V was clipped by 1 base and J by 6 bases, with 8 bases between them. Looked up from germline, CDR1 is SGHAT and CDR2 is FQNNGV. The CDR3 consists of 13 residues.

The chain joins TRBV20-1 to TRBJ2-7; D is unresolved. V was cut by 0 bases and J by 5 bases, with 5 bases left in between. The CDR3 is 11 residues long. The germline V gene has CDR1 DFQATT and CDR2 SNEGSKA (reference sequence). CDR3 nucleotide sequence: TGCAGTGCTAGAGAGGAGAACGAGCAGTACTTC. This gives the protein CSAREENEQYF.

The chain has TRBV6-4 and TRBJ2-1, with 11 bases lining up with TRBD2. The germline gives CDR1 MRHNA, CDR2 SNTAGT. J gave up 6 bases and V 3 bases, and 7 bases lay outside the gene matches. The CDR3 extends over 16 amino acids. In DNA, the CDR3 is TGTGCCAGCAGTGATGGGACTAGCGGAATAATCAATGAGCAGTTCTTC. Translation gives CASSDGTSGIINEQFF.

In nucleotides, the CDR3 is TGTGCCAGCAGTTTAGGGGGGGGGCTTTACACAGATACGCAGTATTTT. Its protein is CASSLGGGLYTDTQYF. The chain combines TRBV28 with TRBJ2-3; maybe TRBD2 (7 bases). Germline V gives CDR1 MDHEN, CDR2 SYDVKM. V gave up 2 bases and J gave up 2 bases, with 14 bases separating them. The CDR3 runs 16 residues.

The chain couples TRBV4-1 to TRBJ1-5; D not resolved. The CDR3 covers 14 residues. V was clipped by 3 bases and J by 5 bases, with 11 bases between them. CDR1 is MGHRA and CDR2 is YSYEKL in the germline V gene. Written as DNA, the CDR3 is TGCGCCAGCAGCCAGGGGAGCGGGGATCAGCCCCAGCATTTT. It codes for CASSQGSGDQPQHF.

The chain carries TRBV18 and TRBJ1-5, with a weak D call TRBD1 (6 bases). This CDR3 is 15 amino acids long. The ends were cut back, 3 bases at V and 4 bases at J, with 13 bases in the middle. Germline V gives CDR1 KGHSH, CDR2 LQKENI. DNA of the CDR3: TGTGCCAGCTCACCTAGACAGGAAGGGAATCAGCCCCAGCATTTT. Its protein is CASSPRQEGNQPQHF.

The genes are TRBV4-1 and TRBJ2-3, with a weak D call TRBD2 (6 bases). Germline loops: CDR1 MGHRA, CDR2 YSYEKL. The CDR3 loop spans 16 amino acids. V lost 0 bases to trimming and J lost 8 bases, with 18 bases between them. CDR3 loop: CASSQDFVPGRGTQYF. CDR3 DNA sequence: TGCGCCAGCAGCCAAGATTTTGTGCCAGGGCGGGGTACGCAGTATTTT.

This chain uses TRBV19 with TRBJ2-5; maybe TRBD1 (6 bases). With 6 bases removed from V and 9 bases from J, the gap between germline ends came to 17 bases. The length of the CDR3 is 13 residues. CDR1 and CDR2 (germline): LNHDA, SQIVND (reference sequence). In DNA form, the CDR3 reads TGTGCCAGTAGCCCGGTAGGGGGTAGGGCCCAGTACTTC. This encodes CASSPVGGRAQYF.

The J gene is TRBJ2-1, the V gene TRBV29-1; 7 positions match TRBD2. This CDR3 spans 13 amino acids. Looked up from germline, CDR1 is SQVTM and CDR2 is ANQGSEA. The V gene end was trimmed by 6 bases and the J gene end by 0 bases; junction bases not matched to a gene: 2. The CDR3 DNA is TGCAGCGTGCGGGGGAGCTCCTACAATGAGCAGTTCTTC. It codes for CSVRGSSYNEQFF.

This rearrangement joins TRBV7-9 to TRBJ1-6, with D tentatively TRBD1 (5 bases). With 5 bases removed from V and 7 bases from J, the gap between germline ends came to 15 bases. This CDR3 region has 15 residues. Germline CDR1 is SEHNR and CDR2 is FQNEAQ (reference sequence). The DNA for the CDR3 is TGTGCCAGCAGCGAGGTTTGGGGCGTGAATTCACCCCTCCACTTT. It codes for CASSEVWGVNSPLHF. The variable domain in full, with the rest retrieved from reference TRBV7-9 and TRBJ1-6, is DTGVSQNPRHKITKRGQNVTFRCDPISEHNRLYWYRQTLGQGPEFLTYFQNEAQLEKSRLLSDRFSAERPKGSFSTLEIQRTEQGDSAMYLCASSEVWGVNSPLHFGNGTRLTVT.

This sequence joins TRBV2 and TRBJ1-2; TRBD1 is a possible D gene (5 bases). This CDR3 has 13 residues. The germline V gene encodes CDR1 SNHLY and CDR2 FYNNEI. V lost 5 bases, J lost 4 bases, and 11 bases lay in between. DNA for the CDR3: TGTGCCAGCAGTTTTCAGGGCGTCTATGGCTACACCTTC. This encodes CASSFQGVYGYTF. The whole variable domain, remainder taken from reference TRBV2 and TRBJ1-2, is EPEVTQTPSHQVTQMGQEVILRCVPISNHLYFYWYRQILGQKVEFLVSFYNNEISEKSEIFDDQFSVERPDGSNFTLKIRSTKLEDSAMYFCASSFQGVYGYTFGSGTRLTVV.

Turning to this clone: The junction and the germline gene differ at one end; a read error may be behind it. V and J are TRBV6-5 and TRBJ2-3; 7 bases agree with TRBD2. CDR1 MNHEY and CDR2 SVGAGI come from the germline V gene. This CDR3 contains 13 residues. The CDR3 spells CASSPGEGAAMGF. The CDR3 bases are TGTGCCAGCAGCCCTGGGGAGGGAGCGGCTATGGGCTTT.

The CDR3 nucleotides read TGTGCCAGCAGCCGCGACGGCGATAGCAATCAGCCCCAGCATTTT. Residues: CASSRDGDSNQPQHF. The chain uses TRBV11-1 and TRBJ1-5; D ambiguous. The CDR3 runs to 15 residues. With 5 bases removed from V and 0 bases from J, the gap between germline ends came to 11 bases. From germline, CDR1 is SGHAT and CDR2 FQDESV (reference sequence).

The rearrangement uses TRBV6-5 and TRBJ2-7; D is perhaps TRBD1 (6 bases). Trimming took 5 bases from V and 7 from J, leaving 18 bases between them. The germline V gene has CDR1 MNHEY and CDR2 SVGAGI. The CDR3 sequence is 14 residues long. The CDR3 nucleotides are TGTGCCAGCAGTCCCCAAGGACAGTCGAGAGAGCAGTACTTC. This gives the protein CASSPQGQSREQYF.

The rearrangement uses TRBV5-4 and TRBJ1-5, with D hard to call. V lost 1 base, J lost 3 bases, and 2 bases lay in between. The CDR3 extends over 12 amino acids. Germline CDR1 reads SGHNT; CDR2 reads YYREEE (reference sequence). The CDR3 bases are TGTGCCAGCAGCTTGTACAATCAGCCCCAGCATTTT. This encodes CASSLYNQPQHF.

V usage is TRBV5-1 and J usage is TRBJ1-1, with D possibly matching TRBD1 (5 bases). The CDR3 loop spans 16 amino acids. V lost 1 base and J 0 bases, leaving 13 bases between the germline ends. Germline V gene sequence: CDR1 SGHRS, CDR2 YFSETQ. This CDR3 is CASSLWGLELNTEAFF. DNA for the CDR3: TGCGCCAGCAGCTTGTGGGGCCTAGAACTGAACACTGAAGCTTTCTTT.

The chain links TRBV6-5 to TRBJ2-7; D tentatively fits TRBD1 or TRBD2 (5 bases each). V dropped 7 bases and J dropped 2 bases, with 18 bases sitting between them. CDR1 and CDR2 from the germline V gene are MNHEY and SVGAGI. The CDR3 loop spans 15 amino acids. CDR3 DNA: TGTGCCAGCACTTCTCGTTCAAGAGGGGCCTACGAGCAGTACTTC. Its translation is CASTSRSRGAYEQYF.

CDR3 in amino acids: CASNPAGKPTDTQYF. CDR3 bases: TGTGCCAGCAACCCCGCAGGGAAGCCCACAGATACGCAGTATTTT. This chain links TRBV2 with TRBJ2-3, with a tentative D call TRBD1 (5 bases). Deletions cut 7 bases from V and 2 bases from J, with 16 bases between. This CDR3 spans 15 amino acids. Per germline, CDR1 SNHLY and CDR2 FYNNEI.

The V gene is TRBV29-1, the J gene TRBJ1-1, with 8 bases aligning to TRBD1. The CDR3 has 14 residues. V lost 6 bases, J lost 0 bases, and 6 bases stayed unmatched. The germline V gene encodes CDR1 SQVTM and CDR2 ANQGSEA. CDR3 protein: CSVGTGSMNTEAFF. DNA for the CDR3: TGCAGCGTAGGGACAGGTTCGATGAACACTGAAGCTTTCTTT.

This chain connects TRBV5-1 to TRBJ1-4; D may be TRBD1 (5 bases). This CDR3 spans 18 amino acids. Germline assignment: CDR1 SGHRS and CDR2 YFSETQ. Trimming shortened V by 4 bases and J by 0 bases, and 19 bases separated the two germline ends. The CDR3: CASSGRIGTGATNEKLFF. The CDR3 nucleotides read TGCGCCAGCAGCGGAAGGATAGGGACGGGTGCAACTAATGAAAAACTGTTTTTT.

This chain connects TRBV6-1 to TRBJ2-7, with a weak D call TRBD1 (6 bases). CDR1 is MNHNS and CDR2 is SASEGT in the germline V gene. The CDR3 is made up of 15 amino acids. The V end was cut by 0 bases, the J end by 3 bases, with 12 bases between. The CDR3, as DNA: TGTGCCAGCAGTGAAGCTACAGGGATTTTCTACGAGCAGTACTTC. Its protein product is CASSEATGIFYEQYF.

The genes are TRBV4-2 and TRBJ2-5; 7 nucleotides match TRBD1. Trimming removed 3 bases from V and 4 bases from J; junction bases left unmatched: 11. The CDR3 covers 16 residues. CDR1 is LGHNA, CDR2 YNFKEQ, per germline. Written as DNA, the CDR3 is TGTGCCAGCAGCCAGAGGGGGCGAGATAGGGTAGAGACCCAGTACTTC. This sequence encodes CASSQRGRDRVETQYF.

The rearrangement links TRBV6-1 to TRBJ2-2; D ambiguous. Germline values: CDR1 MNHNS, CDR2 SASEGT. V was clipped by 6 bases and J by 5 bases, with 10 bases between them. This CDR3 spans 13 amino acids. The CDR3 protein is CASSAPSTGELFF. CDR3 sequence (DNA): TGTGCCAGCAGCGCCCCATCAACCGGGGAGCTGTTTTTT.

The chain is built from TRBV30 and TRBJ2-1, with 8 bases that match TRBD2. There are 15 residues in the CDR3. From germline, CDR1 is GTSNPN and CDR2 SVGIG (reference sequence). V dropped 3 bases and J dropped 5; count of bases not matched to a gene: 9. The CDR3 DNA reads as TGTGCCTGGAGCGGTCCGGGACTAGGGGACAATGAGCAGTTCTTC. Its translation: CAWSGPGLGDNEQFF.

The chain has TRBV7-9 and TRBJ2-2; possible D gene TRBD2, 6 bases. Germline V lookup: CDR1 SEHNR, CDR2 FQNEAQ (reference sequence). V was clipped by 5 bases and J by 0 bases, with 10 bases between them. CDR3 length: 15 amino acids. CDR3 region: CASSRTITNTGELFF. The DNA for the CDR3 is TGTGCCAGCAGCCGGACTATAACGAACACCGGGGAGCTGTTTTTT. Based on the CDR3 plus reference TRBV7-9 and TRBJ2-2, the full variable domain is DTGVSQNPRHKITKRGQNVTFRCDPISEHNRLYWYRQTLGQGPEFLTYFQNEAQLEKSRLLSDRFSAERPKGSFSTLEIQRTEQGDSAMYLCASSRTITNTGELFFGEGSRLTVL.